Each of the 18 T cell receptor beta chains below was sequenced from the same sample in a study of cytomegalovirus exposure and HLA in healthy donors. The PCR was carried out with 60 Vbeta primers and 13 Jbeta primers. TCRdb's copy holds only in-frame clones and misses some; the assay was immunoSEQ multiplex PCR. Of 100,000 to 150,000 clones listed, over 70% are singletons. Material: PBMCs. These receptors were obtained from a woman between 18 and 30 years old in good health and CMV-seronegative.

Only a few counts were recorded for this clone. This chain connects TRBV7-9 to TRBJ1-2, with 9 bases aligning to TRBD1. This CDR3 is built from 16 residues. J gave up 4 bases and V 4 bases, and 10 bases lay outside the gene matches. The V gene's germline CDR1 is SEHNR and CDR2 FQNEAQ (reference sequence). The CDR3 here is CASSSGPGQGSYGYTF. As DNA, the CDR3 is TGTGCCAGCAGCTCTGGACCGGGACAGGGAAGCTATGGCTACACCTTC.

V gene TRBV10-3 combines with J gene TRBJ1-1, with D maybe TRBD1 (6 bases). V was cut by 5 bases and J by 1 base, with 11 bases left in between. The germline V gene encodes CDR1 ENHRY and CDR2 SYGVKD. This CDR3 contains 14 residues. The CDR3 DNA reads TGTGCCATCAGTCCGGACAGAACGAACACTGAAGCTTTCTTT. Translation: CAISPDRTNTEAFF.

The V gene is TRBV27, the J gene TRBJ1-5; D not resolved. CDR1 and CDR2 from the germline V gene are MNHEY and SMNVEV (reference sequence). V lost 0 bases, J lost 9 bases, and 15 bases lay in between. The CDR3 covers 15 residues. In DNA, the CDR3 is TGTGCCAGCAGTTTATCGGCGGAGGGCCGAGGGCCCCAGCATTTT. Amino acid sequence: CASSLSAEGRGPQHF.

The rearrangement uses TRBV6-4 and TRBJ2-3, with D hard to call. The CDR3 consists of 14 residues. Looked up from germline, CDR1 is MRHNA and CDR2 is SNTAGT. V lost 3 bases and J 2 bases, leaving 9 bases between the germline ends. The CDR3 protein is CASSDGDDTDTQYF. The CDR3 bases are TGTGCCAGCAGTGATGGAGACGACACAGATACGCAGTATTTT.

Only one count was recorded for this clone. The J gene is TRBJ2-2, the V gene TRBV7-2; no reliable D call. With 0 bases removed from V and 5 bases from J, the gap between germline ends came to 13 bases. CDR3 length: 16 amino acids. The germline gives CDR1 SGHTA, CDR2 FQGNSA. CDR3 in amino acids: CASSLARERRTGELFF. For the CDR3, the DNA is TGTGCCAGCAGCTTAGCTCGCGAACGCCGTACCGGGGAGCTGTTTTTT.

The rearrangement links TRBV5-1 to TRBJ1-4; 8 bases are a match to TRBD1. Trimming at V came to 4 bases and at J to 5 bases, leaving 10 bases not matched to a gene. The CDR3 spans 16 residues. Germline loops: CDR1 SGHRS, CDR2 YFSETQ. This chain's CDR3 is CASSTQPGGANEKLFF. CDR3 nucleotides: TGCGCCAGCAGCACCCAACCAGGGGGCGCGAATGAAAAACTGTTTTTT.

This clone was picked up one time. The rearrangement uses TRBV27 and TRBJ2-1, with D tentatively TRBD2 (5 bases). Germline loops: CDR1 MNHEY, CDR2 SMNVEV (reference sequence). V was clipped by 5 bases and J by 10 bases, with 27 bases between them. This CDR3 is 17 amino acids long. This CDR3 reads CASSASHLGLPDREQFF. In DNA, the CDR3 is TGTGCCAGCAGTGCCTCTCATCTCGGACTCCCTGATAGGGAGCAGTTCTTC.

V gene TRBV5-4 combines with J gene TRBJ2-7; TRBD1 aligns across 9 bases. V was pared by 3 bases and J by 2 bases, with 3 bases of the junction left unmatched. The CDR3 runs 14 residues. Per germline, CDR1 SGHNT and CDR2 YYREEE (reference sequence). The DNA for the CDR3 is TGTGCCAGCAGCTGGGGACAGGGAGCCTACGAGCAGTACTTC. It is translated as CASSWGQGAYEQYF.

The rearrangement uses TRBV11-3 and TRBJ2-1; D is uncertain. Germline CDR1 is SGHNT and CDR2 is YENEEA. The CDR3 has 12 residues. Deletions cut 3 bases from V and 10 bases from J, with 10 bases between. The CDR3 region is CASSLLEVEQFF. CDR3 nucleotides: TGTGCCAGCAGCTTGCTAGAGGTCGAGCAGTTCTTC.

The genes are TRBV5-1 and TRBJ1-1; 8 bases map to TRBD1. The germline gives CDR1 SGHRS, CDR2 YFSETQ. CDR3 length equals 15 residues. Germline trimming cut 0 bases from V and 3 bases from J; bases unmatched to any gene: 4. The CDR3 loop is CASSLGTGGDTEAFF. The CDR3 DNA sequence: TGCGCCAGCAGCTTGGGTACAGGGGGGGACACTGAAGCTTTCTTT.

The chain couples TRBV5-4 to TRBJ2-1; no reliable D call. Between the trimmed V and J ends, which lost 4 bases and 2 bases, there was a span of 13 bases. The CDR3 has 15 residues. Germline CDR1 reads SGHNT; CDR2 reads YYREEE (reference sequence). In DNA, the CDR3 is TGTGCCAGCAGCGAGAGCTCCAACCCCTACAATGAGCAGTTCTTC. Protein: CASSESSNPYNEQFF.

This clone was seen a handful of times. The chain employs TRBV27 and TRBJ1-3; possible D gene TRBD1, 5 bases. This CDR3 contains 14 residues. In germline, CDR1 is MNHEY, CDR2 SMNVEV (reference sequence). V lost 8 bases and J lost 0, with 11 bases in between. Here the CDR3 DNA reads TGTGCCAGCGGAGACAGTTACTCTGGAAACACCATATATTTT. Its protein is CASGDSYSGNTIYF.

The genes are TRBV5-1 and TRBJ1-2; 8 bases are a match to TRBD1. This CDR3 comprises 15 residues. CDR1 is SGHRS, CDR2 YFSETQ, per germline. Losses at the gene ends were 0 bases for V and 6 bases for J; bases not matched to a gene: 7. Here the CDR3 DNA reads TGCGCCAGCAGCTTGGCTACAGGGGGAGGAAATGGCTACACCTTC. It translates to CASSLATGGGNGYTF. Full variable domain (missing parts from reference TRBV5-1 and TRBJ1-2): KAGVTQTPRYLIKTRGQQVTLSCSPISGHRSVSWYQQTPGQGLQFLFEYFSETQRNKGNFPGRFSGRQFSNSRSEMNVSTLELGDSALYLCASSLATGGGNGYTFGSGTRLTVV.

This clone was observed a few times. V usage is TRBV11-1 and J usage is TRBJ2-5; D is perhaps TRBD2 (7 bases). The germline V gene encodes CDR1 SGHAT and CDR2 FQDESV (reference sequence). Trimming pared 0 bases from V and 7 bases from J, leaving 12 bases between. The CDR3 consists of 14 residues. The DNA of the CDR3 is TGTGCCAGCAGCTTAGCGGGGGGGCTTGGGACCCAGTACTTC. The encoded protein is CASSLAGGLGTQYF.

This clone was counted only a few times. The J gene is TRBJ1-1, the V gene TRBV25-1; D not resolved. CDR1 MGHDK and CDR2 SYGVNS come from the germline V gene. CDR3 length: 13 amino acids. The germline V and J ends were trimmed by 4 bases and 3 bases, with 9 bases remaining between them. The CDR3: CASSGMAYTEAFF. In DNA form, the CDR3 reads TGTGCCAGCAGTGGAATGGCCTACACTGAAGCTTTCTTT.

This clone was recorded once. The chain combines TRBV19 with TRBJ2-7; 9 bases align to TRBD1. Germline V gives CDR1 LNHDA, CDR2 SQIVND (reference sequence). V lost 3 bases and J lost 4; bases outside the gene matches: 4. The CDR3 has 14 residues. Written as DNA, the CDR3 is TGTGCCAGTAGTATGGGGACAGGGATTTACGAGCAGTACTTC. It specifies CASSMGTGIYEQYF.

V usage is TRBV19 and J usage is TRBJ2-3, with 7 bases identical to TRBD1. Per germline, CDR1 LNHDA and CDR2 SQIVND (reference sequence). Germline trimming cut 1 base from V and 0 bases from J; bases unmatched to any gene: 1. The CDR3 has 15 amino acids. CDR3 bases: TGTGCCAGTAGTATAGGGACAGGAAGCACAGATACGCAGTATTTT. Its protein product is CASSIGTGSTDTQYF.

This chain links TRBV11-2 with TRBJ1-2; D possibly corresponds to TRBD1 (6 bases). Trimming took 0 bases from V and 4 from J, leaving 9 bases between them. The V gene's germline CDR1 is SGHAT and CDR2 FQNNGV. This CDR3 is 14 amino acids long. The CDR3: CASSLDQGFYGYTF. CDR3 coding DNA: TGTGCCAGCAGCTTAGATCAGGGGTTCTATGGCTACACCTTC.